This T cell receptor (beta chain) was retrieved from a study of cytomegalovirus exposure and HLA in healthy donors (dated 2017 in TCRdb). For context, the study as a whole: In an earlier analysis of 587 of the donors, approximately 300 Gb of sequence data and some 120 million unique TCR beta sequences from 150 million to 200 million T cells were reported. Approximately 310 gigabases of sequencing data and roughly 80 million unique TCR sequences made up an early release that covered approximately 620 HLA-typed donors. The genetic ancestry cluster associated with self-reported Caucasian donors included over 65% of the approximately 410 genotyped donors. Rather than using new phenotypic data, the later analysis identified candidate immune exposures from TCR beta sequences and from how often those sequences occurred across donors. About five DR-DQ haplotypes were treated as single units for association and clustering because of strong linkage in the cohort. To decide whether each TCR beta V gene segment behaved as functional or pseudogenic, an earlier analysis of several hundred of the donors relied on high-throughput TCR beta sequencing. In a later genetic analysis, genome-wide SNP genotypes for about three fifths of the roughly 670 donors were used, and that subset was treated as a discovery cohort. The study combined high-throughput TCR immunosequencing, statistical association of individual TCRs with disease status, and machine learning to predict cytomegalovirus infection status. The study was designed to test whether signatures of past pathogen exposure could be identified by cataloging public T cell receptors. HLA typing included class I and class II loci at four-digit resolution. Alongside the repertoire data, information on donor age, sex, ethnicity and CMV serostatus was compiled. A later analysis re-examined previously published TCR beta repertoires from about 700 donors and added high-resolution HLA genotyping to investigate patterns of TCR occurrence. Along with the approximately 700-subject first cohort, a separate validation cohort of 120 different subjects was used. Among some 400 genotyped donors of the cohort, an average of roughly 230,000 unique TCR beta nucleotide sequences was sequenced per donor, of which about 19% were non-productive. All discovery cohort repertoires had been generated using a single sequencing platform. The number of donors typed differed by locus, with about 629-640 for A, B, C, DRB1 and DQB1, around 520 for DQA1, 600 to 610 for DPA1, and some 470 for DPB1. The T cell repertoires of several hundred subjects were profiled by immunosequencing and related to cytomegalovirus serostatus.

The paper's findings and limits, for the study overall: Correlated functional status among segregating V segments might reflect linkage disequilibrium, but an unknown experimental factor could not be ruled out. A later analysis reported that several top co-occurrence clusters appeared linked to parvovirus B19, influenza, CMV and Epstein-Barr virus. In a later analysis, TCR association rates were found to vary across HLA loci, with the most associated TCRs seen for DRB1 alleles and the fewest for HLA-C alleles. In a later analysis, most CMV-associated TCR beta chains were found to appear HLA-restricted, with HLA associations seemingly driven largely by CMV exposure. Roughly uniform sequencing depth across donors was assumed in presence/absence analyses, although this assumption may not hold. A later genetic analysis associated a missense DCLRE1C variant with V-gene and J-gene trimming of TCR beta chains, and an independent cohort replicated the association. The classifier was reported to diagnose cytomegalovirus status with high specificity and sensitivity in both the original cohort and the validation cohort. In the study, 150 to 200 TCR beta chains were listed as associated with cytomegalovirus. In an earlier analysis of several hundred of the donors, most TCR beta V segments were observed in productive rearrangements about 90% or about 30% of the time, broadly matching IMGT annotations. A cluster of highly shared sequence variants was judged likely to be a technical artifact of the sequencing pipeline. For the cohort, immune exposure information was limited to CMV serostatus. Because HLA typing was unavailable for some donors at each locus, only the typed subset was used in association tests. Some IMGT-functional V segments, including TRBV6-2 and TRBV6-3, could not be told apart with the 87-base-pair reads, so those segments were excluded. Strong co-occurrence of HLA alleles, especially DR and DQ, made assigning TCR associations to individual alleles difficult. Across donors, most TCR sequences were observed very rarely, whereas some public TCRs were present in many individuals. A further reported finding was that TCR beta sequences accurately predicted the HLA-A and HLA-B alleles for most subjects in the first cohort. In vitro tests confirmed that a few of the cytomegalovirus-associated TCR beta chains recognize cytomegalovirus antigens. Compared with the roughly 670-donor mean, donors in an Asian-associated ancestry cluster had fewer N-insertions in productive TCRs, according to a later genetic analysis. The authors suggested that the approach could potentially be extended to other disease states and immunological phenotypes. Compared with equally common non-associated chains, HLA-associated TCR beta chains in a later analysis were more clonally expanded and had lower generation probabilities. The earlier analysis of 450 to 700 of the donors excluded seventeen rarely observed V segments, including chromosome 9 orphons, because counts were too low. The cohort was sequenced for TCR beta chains only, and without alpha or paired-chain data the features that could be detected were limited. Specific HLA alleles were associated with 15,000 to 20,000 TCR beta sequences at a false discovery rate of 0.05 in a later analysis.

Library prep was done by the immunoSEQ multiplex PCR assay. For the multiplex PCR, a mixture combining 60 forward primers for TCR Vbeta segments and 13 reverse primers for TCR Jbeta segments was used. Amplification of the CDR3 region of rearranged TCR beta genes was performed with a multiplex PCR assay on genomic DNA. Amplified TCR beta libraries were sequenced as 87-base-pair reads on the Illumina HiSeq System. The original methods were these. In a later analysis, tens of millions of unique TCR beta chains were counted across the approximately 620 repertoires, and roughly 11 million of these chains were shared by at least two donors. To remove PCR and sequencing errors, raw reads were error-corrected and collapsed into unique sequences using a nearest-neighbor algorithm that merged closely related sequences. To assign V, D and J gene segments, CDR3 sequences were aligned to IMGT reference sequences. For a sequence to be retained, at least a six-nucleotide match to both a V gene segment and a J gene segment was required. Rearrangements were classified as productive when the CDR3 lacked stop codons and remained in frame with V and J, and all other rearrangements were classified as non-productive. Following IMGT convention, CDR3 was defined as the stretch from the second conserved V-encoded cysteine up to the conserved J-encoded phenylalanine. The earlier analysis of 500 to 750 of the donors excluded any sequence lacking an unambiguous match to a single V gene segment. In an earlier analysis of several hundred of the donors, V segments were called functional above 56.7% productive rearrangements and were called segregating when the between-donor standard deviation exceeded 5%. To diagnose cytomegalovirus status from the catalog of TCR beta chain sequences, a statistical classification framework was built. In a later analysis, TCR nucleotide sequences were compared against IMGT/GENE-DB human TR gene sequences so that V and J genes could be assigned. The TCRdist pipeline was used in a later analysis to assign CDR3 sequences and most-parsimonious VDJ recombination scenarios. A later analysis defined each TCR beta chain by its CDR3 amino acid sequence plus V-gene family, and excluded reads lacking a unique V-gene family. As a way to deal with suspected cross-contamination and a sequencing artifact, a later analysis dropped 592 nucleotide sequences that were highly shared and had low generation probability. In a later analysis, a clonal expansion index was calculated for each public chain from normalized within-repertoire ranks of inferred template counts. In a later analysis, generation probabilities were computed using a VDJ recombination model fitted to out-of-frame rearrangements, and the results were checked against IGoR. In a later analysis, hypergeometric tests were used to score TCR-TCR, TCR-HLA and TCR-CMV co-occurrence, with a repertoire-size bias correction applied to TCR pairs. To estimate false discovery rates, a later analysis permuted the HLA or CMV assignments 20 times. A later analysis grouped co-occurring TCRs with DBSCAN, adding TCRdist sequence similarity when clustering within HLA-allele-positive subsets. Repertoires with fewer than 30,000 or more than 120,000 public chains were left out of co-occurrence clustering, as were about five repertoires with anomalous nucleotide sharing. The clones in this table, taken by TCRdb from immuneACCESS, are in-frame only. Not every clone is retained; where verified, under half of the shortfall comes from an unresolved V gene, and the cause of the rest is unknown. Clonal size and the V and J genes are those of that table, whereas D and trimming came from the DNA. This sample comprises 150,000 to 200,000 clones, about three quarters of them detected only once. 1.4% of the sample rests with the top ten.

The CDR3 covers 13 residues, taking in both the cysteine and the phenylalanine. CDR3 DNA only is kept here, 39 bases in frame from base 1. The V end loses 3 bases and the J end loses 1 base, and a stretch of 6 bases separates them. As encoded in the germline V gene, CDR1 is SGHVS while CDR2 is FQNEAQ. Comments on this clone: The antigen it binds to is not known. Qualities for individual bases were not recorded, and no much larger clone is one base off.

The cohort comprised hundreds of healthy bone marrow donors. At the time of sampling, every cohort member was nominally healthy, though immune exposures that went unrecorded were likely present. The donor was CMV seronegative and belonged to the group of around 350 seronegative cohort members. A peripheral blood sample was provided by each donor, and peripheral blood mononuclear cells were used for TCR beta sequencing. The Qiagen DNeasy Blood Extraction Kit was used to extract genomic DNA from the blood cell samples. The receptor comes from a woman aged 25 to 39 in good health and CMV-seronegative. This sequence uses TRBV7-8 and TRBJ1-1, with the D gene too uncertain to name. Sequenced: PBMCs. CDR3 reads: CASSLSGNTEAFF. At the DNA level, the sequence is TGTGCCAGCAGCTTGTCAGGGAACACTGAAGCTTTCTTT.